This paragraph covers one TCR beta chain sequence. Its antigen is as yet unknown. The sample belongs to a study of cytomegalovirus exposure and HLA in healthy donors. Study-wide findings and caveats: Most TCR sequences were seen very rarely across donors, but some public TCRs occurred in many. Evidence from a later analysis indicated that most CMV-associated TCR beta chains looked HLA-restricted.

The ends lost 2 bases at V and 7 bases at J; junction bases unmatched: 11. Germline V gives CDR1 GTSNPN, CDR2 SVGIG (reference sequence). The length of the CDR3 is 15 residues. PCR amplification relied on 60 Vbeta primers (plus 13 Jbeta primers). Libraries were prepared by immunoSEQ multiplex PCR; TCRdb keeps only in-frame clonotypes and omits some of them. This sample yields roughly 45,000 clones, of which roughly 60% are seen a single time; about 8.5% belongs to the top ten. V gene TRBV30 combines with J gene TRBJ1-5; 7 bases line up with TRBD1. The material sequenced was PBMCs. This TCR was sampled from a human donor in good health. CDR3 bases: TGTGCCTGGAGTACCCTAGAGGGGGCGAACCAGCCCCAGCATTTT. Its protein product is CAWSTLEGANQPQHF.